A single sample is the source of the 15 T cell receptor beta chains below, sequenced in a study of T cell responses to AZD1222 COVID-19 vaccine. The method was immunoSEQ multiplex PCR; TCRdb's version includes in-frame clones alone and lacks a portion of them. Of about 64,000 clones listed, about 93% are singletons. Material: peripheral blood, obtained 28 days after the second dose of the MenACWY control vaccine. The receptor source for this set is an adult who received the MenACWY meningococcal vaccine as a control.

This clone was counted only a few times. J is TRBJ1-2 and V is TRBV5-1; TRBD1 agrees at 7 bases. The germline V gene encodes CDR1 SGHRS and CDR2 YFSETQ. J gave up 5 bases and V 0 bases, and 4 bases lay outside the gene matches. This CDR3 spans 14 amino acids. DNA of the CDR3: TGCGCCAGCAGCTTGGGTGACAGGGAATATGGCTACACCTTC. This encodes CASSLGDREYGYTF.

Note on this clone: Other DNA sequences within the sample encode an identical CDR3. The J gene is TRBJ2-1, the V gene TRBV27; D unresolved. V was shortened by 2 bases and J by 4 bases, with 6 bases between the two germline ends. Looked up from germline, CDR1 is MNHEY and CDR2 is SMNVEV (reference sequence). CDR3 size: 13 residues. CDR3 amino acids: CASSLRPYNEQFF. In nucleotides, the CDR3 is TGTGCCAGCAGTTTACGCCCGTACAATGAGCAGTTCTTC.

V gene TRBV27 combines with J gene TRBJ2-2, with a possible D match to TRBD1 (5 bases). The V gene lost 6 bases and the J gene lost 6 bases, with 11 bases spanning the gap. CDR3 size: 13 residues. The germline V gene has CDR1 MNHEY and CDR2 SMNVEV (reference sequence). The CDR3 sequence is CASSLQGSGELFF. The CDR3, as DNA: TGTGCCAGCAGCCTTCAGGGTTCCGGGGAGCTGTTTTTT.

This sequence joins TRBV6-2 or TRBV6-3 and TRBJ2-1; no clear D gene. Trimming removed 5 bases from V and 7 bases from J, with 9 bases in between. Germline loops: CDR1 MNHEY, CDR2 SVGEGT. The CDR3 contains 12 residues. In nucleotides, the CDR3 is TGTGCCAGCAGTAAGCGAGAGAATGAGCAGTTCTTC. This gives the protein CASSKRENEQFF.

This chain's CDR3 is CASSSTPGLALPNEQFF. The DNA for the CDR3 is TGTGCCAGCAGCTCGACCCCGGGACTAGCGCTCCCTAATGAGCAGTTCTTC. The gene calls are TRBV13 and TRBJ2-1; TRBD2 aligns across 10 bases. With 4 bases clipped from V and 7 bases from J, the junction kept 13 bases outside the gene matches. Germline lookup yields CDR1 PRHDT and CDR2 FYEKMQ (reference sequence). The CDR3 totals 17 residues. Complete variable domain (other parts from reference TRBV13 and TRBJ2-1): AAGVIQSPRHLIKEKRETATLKCYPIPRHDTVYWYQQGPGQDPQFLISFYEKMQSDKGSIPDRFSAQQFSDYHSELNMSSLELGDSALYFCASSSTPGLALPNEQFFGPGTRLTVL.

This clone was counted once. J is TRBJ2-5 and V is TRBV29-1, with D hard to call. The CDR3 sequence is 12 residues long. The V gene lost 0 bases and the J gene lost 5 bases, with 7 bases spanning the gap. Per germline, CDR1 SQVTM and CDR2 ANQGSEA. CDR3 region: CSVEESAETQYF. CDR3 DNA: TGCAGCGTTGAAGAATCCGCGGAGACCCAGTACTTC. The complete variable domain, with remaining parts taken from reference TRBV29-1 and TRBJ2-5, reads SAVISQKPSRDICQRGTSLTIQCQVDSQVTMMFWYRQQPGQSLTLIATANQGSEATYESGFVIDKFPISRPNLTFSTLTVSNMSPEDSSIYLCSVEESAETQYFGPGTRLLVL.

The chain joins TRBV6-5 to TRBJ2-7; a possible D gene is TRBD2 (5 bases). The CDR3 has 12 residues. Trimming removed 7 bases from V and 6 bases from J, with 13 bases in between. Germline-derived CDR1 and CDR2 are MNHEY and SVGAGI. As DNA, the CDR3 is TGTGCCAGCACTGGGGTAGGGAGCGAGCAGTACTTC. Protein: CASTGVGSEQYF.

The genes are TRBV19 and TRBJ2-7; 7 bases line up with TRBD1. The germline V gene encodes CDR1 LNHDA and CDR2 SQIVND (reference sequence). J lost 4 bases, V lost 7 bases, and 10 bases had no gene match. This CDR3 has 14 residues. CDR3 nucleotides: TGTGCCAGTAAGTCCCGGGACAGAGAATACGAGCAGTACTTC. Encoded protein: CASKSRDREYEQYF.

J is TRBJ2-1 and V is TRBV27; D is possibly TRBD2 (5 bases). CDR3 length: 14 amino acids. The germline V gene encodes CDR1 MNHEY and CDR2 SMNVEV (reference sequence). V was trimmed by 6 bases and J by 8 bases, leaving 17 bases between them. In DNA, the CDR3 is TGTGCCAGCAGAGTGGACTCCTCCTCTCATGAGCAGTTCTTC. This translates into CASRVDSSSHEQFF.

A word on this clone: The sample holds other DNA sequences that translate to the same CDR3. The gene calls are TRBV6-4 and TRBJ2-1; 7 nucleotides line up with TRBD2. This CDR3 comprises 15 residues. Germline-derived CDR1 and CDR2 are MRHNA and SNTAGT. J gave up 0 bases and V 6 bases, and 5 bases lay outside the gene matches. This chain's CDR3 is CASSDSSGSYNEQFF. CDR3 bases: TGTGCCAGCAGCGATTCTAGCGGCTCCTACAATGAGCAGTTCTTC.

Written as DNA, the CDR3 is TGTGCCAGCAGTCCGCGGGGGTACGAGCAGTACTTC. It yields the protein CASSPRGYEQYF. J is TRBJ2-7 and V is TRBV6-6; 7 bases align to TRBD2. The CDR3 length is 12 residues. Germline V gene lookup returns CDR1 MNHNY and CDR2 SVGAGI (reference sequence). Unmatched junction bases numbered 2, after V lost 5 bases and J lost 4 bases.

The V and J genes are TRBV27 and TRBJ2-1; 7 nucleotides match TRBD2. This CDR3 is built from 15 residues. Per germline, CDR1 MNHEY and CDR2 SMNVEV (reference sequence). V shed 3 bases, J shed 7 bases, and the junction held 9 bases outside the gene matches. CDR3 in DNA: TGTGCCAGCAGTTTTAGGGCGGGAGCTGTGAATGAGCAGTTCTTC. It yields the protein CASSFRAGAVNEQFF.

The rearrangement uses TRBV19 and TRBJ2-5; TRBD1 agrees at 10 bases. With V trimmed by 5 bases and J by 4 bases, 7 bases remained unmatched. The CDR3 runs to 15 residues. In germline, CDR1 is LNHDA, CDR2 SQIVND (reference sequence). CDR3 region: CASSSGTGVGETQYF. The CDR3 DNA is TGTGCCAGTAGTTCCGGGACAGGGGTAGGAGAGACCCAGTACTTC.

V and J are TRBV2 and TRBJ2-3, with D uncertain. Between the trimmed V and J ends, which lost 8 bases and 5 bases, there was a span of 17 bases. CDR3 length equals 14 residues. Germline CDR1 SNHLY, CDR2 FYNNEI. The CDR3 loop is CASGNFAGQDTQYF. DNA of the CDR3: TGTGCCAGCGGGAACTTCGCCGGGCAAGATACGCAGTATTTT.

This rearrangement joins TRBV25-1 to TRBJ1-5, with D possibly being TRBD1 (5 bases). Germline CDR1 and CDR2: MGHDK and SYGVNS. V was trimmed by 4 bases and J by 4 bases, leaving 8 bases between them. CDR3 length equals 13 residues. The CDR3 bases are TGTGCCAGCAGTGGTTGGGGGAATCAGCCCCAGCATTTT. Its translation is CASSGWGNQPQHF.